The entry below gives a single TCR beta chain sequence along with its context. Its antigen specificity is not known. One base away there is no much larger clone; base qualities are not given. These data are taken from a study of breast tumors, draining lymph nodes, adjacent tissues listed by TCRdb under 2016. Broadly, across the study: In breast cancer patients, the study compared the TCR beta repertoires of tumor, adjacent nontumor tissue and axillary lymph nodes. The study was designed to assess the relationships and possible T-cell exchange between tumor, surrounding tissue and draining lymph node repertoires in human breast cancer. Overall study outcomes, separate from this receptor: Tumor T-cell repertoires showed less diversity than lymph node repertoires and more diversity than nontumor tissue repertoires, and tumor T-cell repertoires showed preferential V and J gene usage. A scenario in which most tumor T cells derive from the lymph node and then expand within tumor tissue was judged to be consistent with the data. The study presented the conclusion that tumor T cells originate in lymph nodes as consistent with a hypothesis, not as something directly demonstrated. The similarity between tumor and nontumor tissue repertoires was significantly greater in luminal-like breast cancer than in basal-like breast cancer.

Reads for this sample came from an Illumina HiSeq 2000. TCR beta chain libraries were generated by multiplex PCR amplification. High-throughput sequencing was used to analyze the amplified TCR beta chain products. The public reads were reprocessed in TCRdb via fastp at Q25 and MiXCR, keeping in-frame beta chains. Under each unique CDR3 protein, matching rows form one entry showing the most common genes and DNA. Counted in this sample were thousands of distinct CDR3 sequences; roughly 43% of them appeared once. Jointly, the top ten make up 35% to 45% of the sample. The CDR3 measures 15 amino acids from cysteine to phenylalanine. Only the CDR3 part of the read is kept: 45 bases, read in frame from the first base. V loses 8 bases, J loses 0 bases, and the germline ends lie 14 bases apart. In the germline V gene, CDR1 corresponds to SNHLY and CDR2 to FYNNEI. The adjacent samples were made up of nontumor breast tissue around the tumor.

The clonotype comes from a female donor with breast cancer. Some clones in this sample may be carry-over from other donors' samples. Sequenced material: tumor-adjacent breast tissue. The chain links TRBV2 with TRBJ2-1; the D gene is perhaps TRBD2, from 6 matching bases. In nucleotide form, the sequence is TGTGCCAGCGACAGTCTAGCGAGCTCCTACAATGAGCAGTTCTTC. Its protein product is CASDSLASSYNEQFF.